This TCR beta chain stems from a study of tumor and adjacent non-tumor tissue in lung cancer. Study-wide background: There were around 11 adenocarcinoma, a couple of squamous cell carcinoma and 1 small cell lung cancer cases.

The CDR3 extends over 12 amino acids. Germline CDR1 is DFQATT and CDR2 is SNEGSKA (reference sequence). The study's findings and limits: Patients with more diverse tumor TCRs had worse survival. Normal lung showed higher cumulative top 100 clone frequency than tumor.

RNA was extracted from bulk tissue without any cell sorting. Three rounds of nested PCR, following a modified ARM-PCR protocol, produced the TCRbeta library. One entry per CDR3 protein, called by TCRdb with MiXCR from the multiplex PCR reads. Of roughly 220,000 distinct CDR3 sequences in the sample, about 76% are singletons; the top ten hold 20% to 25%. With regard to this clonotype: The antigen remains undetermined. One end of the junction fails to match germline, which may point to a read error.

The sequenced sample was lung tumor tissue. The V and J genes are TRBV20-1 and TRBJ2-1, with D possibly matching TRBD1 (5 bases). The origin of this receptor is a man in his 60s with non-small cell lung cancer. This chain's CDR3 is CSACEGVDELFF. In nucleotides, the CDR3 is TGCAGTGCTTGCGAAGGGGTCGATGAGCTGTTCTTC.